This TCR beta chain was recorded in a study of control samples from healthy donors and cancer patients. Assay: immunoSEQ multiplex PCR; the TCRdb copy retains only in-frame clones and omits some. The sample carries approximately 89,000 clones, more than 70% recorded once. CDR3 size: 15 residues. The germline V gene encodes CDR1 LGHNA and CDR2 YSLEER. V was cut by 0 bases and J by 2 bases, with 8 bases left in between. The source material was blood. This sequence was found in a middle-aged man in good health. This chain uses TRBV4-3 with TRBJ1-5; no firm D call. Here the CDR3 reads CASSQDYGGNQPQHF. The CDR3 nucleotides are TGCGCCAGCAGCCAAGATTACGGTGGCAATCAGCCCCAGCATTTT.